These 23 T cell receptor beta chains came from one sample sequenced in a study of cytomegalovirus exposure and HLA in healthy donors. Amplification used 60 Vbeta primers and 13 Jbeta primers. The repertoire was sequenced with immunoSEQ multiplex PCR; TCRdb's copy has only in-frame clones and lacks some. This table holds some 190,000 clones, about 82% found once. The specimen was PBMCs. These receptors were taken from a man between 18 and 29 years old in good health and CMV-seronegative.

The rearrangement uses TRBV18 and TRBJ2-7, with TRBD2 matching over 7 bases. From germline, CDR1 is KGHSH and CDR2 LQKENI. The CDR3 length is 14 residues. Trimming cost V 5 bases and J 4 bases; bases outside gene matches: 8. The CDR3 DNA is TGTGCCAGCTCAGCGGGACGGGGGGTTTACGAGCAGTACTTC. Encoded protein: CASSAGRGVYEQYF.

The chain joins TRBV18 to TRBJ2-4, with D possibly TRBD1 on 5 matching bases. Trimming removed 8 bases at V and 5 bases at J, with 19 bases between. Looked up from germline, CDR1 is KGHSH and CDR2 is LQKENI. This CDR3 region has 15 residues. For the CDR3, the DNA is TGTGCCAGCGCTAGTCTTACAGGTCGGGAAAACATTCAGTACTTC. Translation: CASASLTGRENIQYF.

V gene TRBV7-9 combines with J gene TRBJ2-7; D may be TRBD1 (8 bases). This CDR3 spans 15 amino acids. Looked up from germline, CDR1 is SEHNR and CDR2 is FQNEAQ (reference sequence). Trimming removed 3 bases from V and 4 bases from J, with 16 bases in between. The CDR3 is CASSLGGGQVYEQYF. CDR3 DNA sequence: TGTGCCAGCAGCTTGGGGGGGGGACAGGTTTACGAGCAGTACTTC.

This clone occurred a few times. The chain's CDR3 is CASSYRGAGGFEAFF. The CDR3, as DNA: TGTGCCAGCAGTTACCGGGGCGCAGGGGGCTTTGAAGCTTTCTTT. The V and J genes are TRBV6-5 and TRBJ1-1, with 8 bases lining up with TRBD1. V shed 2 bases and J 7 bases; nucleotides not matched to a gene: 9. CDR1 and CDR2 from the germline V gene are MNHEY and SVGAGI. The CDR3 consists of 15 residues.

This chain links TRBV28 with TRBJ1-1; unclear D gene. Between the trimmed V and J ends, which lost 7 bases and 0 bases, there was a span of 12 bases. Germline V CDR1 and CDR2: MDHEN, SYDVKM. The CDR3 totals 14 residues. The CDR3 region is CASTTPRMNTEAFF. As DNA, the CDR3 is TGTGCCAGCACGACCCCGAGGATGAACACTGAAGCTTTCTTT.

This clone appeared a single time. J is TRBJ1-1 and V is TRBV5-5; D call uncertain. V was pared by 7 bases and J by 6 bases, with 10 bases between. Per germline, CDR1 SGHKS and CDR2 YYEKEE (reference sequence). The CDR3 totals 11 residues. The DNA for the CDR3 is TGTGCCAGCCTCCATTGGCCTGAAGCTTTCTTT. It codes for CASLHWPEAFF.

This chain joins TRBV2 and TRBJ2-2; D unresolved. Germline assignment: CDR1 SNHLY and CDR2 FYNNEI. Trimming left V 7 bases short and J 0 bases short, with 15 bases between. The CDR3 length is 16 residues. The CDR3 region is CASTPAVLANTGELFF. The CDR3 DNA reads as TGTGCCAGCACCCCTGCGGTTCTCGCGAACACCGGGGAGCTGTTTTTT.

This chain connects TRBV10-2 to TRBJ1-4; the match to TRBD1 covers 11 bases. The CDR3 is made up of 14 amino acids. Germline values: CDR1 WSHSY, CDR2 SAAADI. J gave up 7 bases and V 8 bases, and 6 bases lay outside the gene matches. For the CDR3, the DNA is TGCGCCAGCCGGGACAGGGGGTTTTTTGAAAAACTGTTTTTT. It specifies CASRDRGFFEKLFF.

The rearrangement links TRBV2 to TRBJ2-3, with 8 bases that match TRBD2. Germline V CDR1 and CDR2: SNHLY, FYNNEI. With 6 bases clipped from V and 7 bases from J, the junction kept 12 bases outside the gene matches. The CDR3 has 15 residues. CDR3: CASRPVIAGWNTQYF. The CDR3 region has the DNA TGTGCCAGCAGACCCGTGATAGCGGGGTGGAATACGCAGTATTTT.

The rearrangement joins TRBV5-1 to TRBJ1-2; 8 bases line up with TRBD1. The CDR3 covers 17 residues. CDR1 and CDR2 from the germline V gene are SGHRS and YFSETQ. Unmatched junction bases numbered 16, after V lost 2 bases and J lost 7 bases. The CDR3 sequence is CASSLVGAGGRHFGYTF. The CDR3 region has the DNA TGCGCCAGCAGCTTAGTAGGGGCAGGGGGCCGTCATTTTGGCTACACCTTC.

DNA for the CDR3: TGTGCCAGAAGCCTTACAGCTCCAGGACAGCTTTACGAGCAGTACTTC. The encoded protein is CARSLTAPGQLYEQYF. The chain combines TRBV5-3 with TRBJ2-5; TRBD1 might be the D (6 bases). The DNA end favors TRBJ2-7, so the J call may be wrong. TRBV5-3 is classed as an ORF, of uncertain function. The CDR3 is made up of 16 amino acids.

The chain employs TRBV9 and TRBJ2-1; 9 bases agree with TRBD1. CDR1 and CDR2 (germline): SGDLS, YYNGEE. The CDR3 covers 15 residues. The V gene end was trimmed by 6 bases and the J gene end by 5 bases; junction bases not matched to a gene: 9. As DNA, the CDR3 is TGTGCCAGCACTCACGCAGGACAGGGGCACAATGAGCAGTTCTTC. Residues: CASTHAGQGHNEQFF.

The rearrangement uses TRBV27 and TRBJ2-1; TRBD2 might be the D (5 bases). This CDR3 has 18 residues. Per germline, CDR1 MNHEY and CDR2 SMNVEV (reference sequence). Trimming shortened V by 5 bases and J by 0 bases, and 20 bases separated the two germline ends. The CDR3 reads CASSNRPLAASSYNEQFF. The CDR3 bases are TGTGCCAGCAGTAACCGTCCCCTAGCAGCTAGCTCCTACAATGAGCAGTTCTTC.

The rearrangement uses TRBV10-3 and TRBJ1-3, with D uncertain. The V gene lost 6 bases and the J gene lost 4 bases, with 13 bases spanning the gap. Germline CDR1 and CDR2: ENHRY and SYGVKD. The CDR3 sequence is 14 residues long. The CDR3 bases are TGTGCCATCAGCCTTACAGAACTGGGAAACACCATATATTTT. This encodes CAISLTELGNTIYF.

This clone was seen just once. One end of the junction does not line up with germline, which may come from a read error. V gene TRBV7-9 combines with J gene TRBJ1-1; D is ambiguous. Germline V lookup: CDR1 SEHNR, CDR2 FQNEAQ (reference sequence). The CDR3 loop spans 12 amino acids. The CDR3 sequence: CSSSPPEGEAFF. DNA of the CDR3: TGTTCCAGCAGCCCCCCGGAGGGTGAAGCTTTCTTT.

This chain connects TRBV12-5 to TRBJ1-1, with 7 bases lining up with TRBD1. This CDR3 region has 12 residues. Germline lookup yields CDR1 LGHNT and CDR2 FRNRAP. V lost 1 base to trimming and J lost 9 bases; unmatched junction nucleotides: 2. The CDR3 DNA is TGTGCTAGTGGTTTGGGGACAGGTAAAGCTTTCTTT. Protein sequence: CASGLGTGKAFF.

This chain links TRBV2 with TRBJ2-3, with D tentatively TRBD1 (6 bases). This CDR3 has 15 residues. The ends were cut back, 1 base at V and 8 bases at J, with 16 bases in the middle. CDR1 and CDR2 (germline): SNHLY, FYNNEI. The CDR3, as DNA: TGTGCCAGCAGTGAAGGACAGGTCCCCCGGGGTACGCAGTATTTT. Protein sequence: CASSEGQVPRGTQYF.

V usage is TRBV14 and J usage is TRBJ1-5; tentatively, D is TRBD1 (5 bases). This CDR3 has 18 residues. Germline CDR1 SGHDN, CDR2 FVKESK. V lost 0 bases, J lost 1 base, and 16 bases lay in between. The CDR3 DNA reads TGTGCCAGCAGCCAAGATTATCCCGGGGCGGGGAGCAATCAGCCCCAGCATTTT. Translating it yields CASSQDYPGAGSNQPQHF. Full variable domain (remainder filled in from reference TRBV14 and TRBJ1-5): EAGVTQFPSHSVIEKGQTVTLRCDPISGHDNLYWYRRVMGKEIKFLLHFVKESKQDESGMPNNRFLAERTGGTYSTLKVQPAELEDSGVYFCASSQDYPGAGSNQPQHFGDGTRLSIL.

In this sample, this clone turned up a few times. The chain has TRBV27 and TRBJ1-6, with D tentatively TRBD1 (5 bases). Trimming cost V 4 bases and J 2 bases, with 9 bases left between them. Germline CDR1 reads MNHEY; CDR2 reads SMNVEV (reference sequence). The CDR3 runs 15 residues. CDR3 residues: CASSWGGTYNSPLHF. The CDR3 nucleotides are TGTGCCAGCAGTTGGGGGGGGACCTATAATTCACCCCTCCACTTT.

The V call is TRBV19, the J call TRBJ2-7; 9 positions agree with TRBD2. After removal of 4 bases from V and 2 bases from J, the junction contained 9 bases not matched to a gene. CDR1 and CDR2 from the germline V gene are LNHDA and SQIVND (reference sequence). This CDR3 is 16 amino acids long. Here the CDR3 reads CASSTQLSGRAYEQYF. CDR3 coding DNA: TGTGCCAGTAGTACGCAACTTAGCGGGAGAGCCTACGAGCAGTACTTC.

The V call is TRBV5-6, the J call TRBJ2-1, with 8 bases that match TRBD2. This CDR3 is 17 amino acids long. Germline-derived CDR1 and CDR2 are SGHDT and YYEEEE. The trim removed 0 bases at V and 2 bases at J, leaving 7 bases unmatched. CDR3 DNA sequence: TGTGCCAGCAGCTTGGCGGGCGGGAGGAAAGCCTACAATGAGCAGTTCTTC. This encodes CASSLAGGRKAYNEQFF.

The chain employs TRBV5-6 and TRBJ2-3; 8 bases align to TRBD2. Germline CDR1 SGHDT, CDR2 YYEEEE. This CDR3 has 15 amino acids. With 6 bases clipped from V and 2 bases from J, the junction kept 8 bases outside the gene matches. The CDR3 reads CASTRPSGPTDTQYF. The CDR3 nucleotides read TGTGCCAGCACCCGACCTAGCGGGCCCACAGATACGCAGTATTTT.

The chain couples TRBV5-1 to TRBJ1-1; D is unclear. The CDR3 has 14 residues. Trimming took 0 bases from V and 1 from J, leaving 7 bases between them. Germline CDR1 is SGHRS and CDR2 is YFSETQ. The CDR3 here is CASSLARANTEAFF. In nucleotides, the CDR3 is TGCGCCAGCAGCTTGGCCCGAGCGAACACTGAAGCTTTCTTT.